These 3 T cell receptor beta chains originate from one sample sequenced in a study of shared clonotypes between healthy human individuals. Using immunoSEQ multiplex PCR, the repertoire was profiled, and TCRdb retains in-frame clones only, with some absent. The repertoire holds 2 million to 3 million clones, with 80% to 95% as singletons. Source material: naive CD4+ T cells from PBMCs. Subset meaning: CD45RA+ positively selected. The receptor source for this set is a man between 18 and 35 years old in good health. Some clones in this sample may be carry-over from other donors' samples.

CDR3 in DNA: TGTGCCAGCAGCTCACGGTCTCTAGGCGAGCAGTACTTC. Translating gives CASSSRSLGEQYF. The chain combines TRBV7-9 with TRBJ2-7; D remains ambiguous. Germline V gene lookup returns CDR1 SEHNR and CDR2 FQNEAQ (reference sequence). Trimming pared 4 bases from V and 6 bases from J, leaving 13 bases between. The CDR3 extends over 13 amino acids.

Comments on this clone: Other nucleotide sequences from this sample produce the same CDR3. The V and J genes are TRBV7-2 and TRBJ1-1; maybe TRBD1 (5 bases). The CDR3 length is 14 residues. Germline V CDR1 and CDR2: SGHTA, FQGNSA. Trimming cost V 0 bases and J 1 base, with 6 bases left between them. This CDR3 reads CASSLAGGNTEAFF. CDR3 nucleotide sequence: TGTGCCAGCAGCTTAGCCGGGGGGAACACTGAAGCTTTCTTT.

The chain couples TRBV7-2 to TRBJ2-7; D remains ambiguous. Trimming shortened V by 4 bases and J by 2 bases, and 12 bases separated the two germline ends. Germline-derived CDR1 and CDR2 are SGHTA and FQGNSA. The CDR3 covers 14 residues. The DNA for the CDR3 is TGTGCCAGCAGCTCGGGCCTACCGCCCTACGAGCAGTACTTC. This codes for CASSSGLPPYEQYF. Full variable domain (missing parts from reference TRBV7-2 and TRBJ2-7): GAGVSQSPSNKVTEKGKDVELRCDPISGHTALYWYRQSLGQGLEFLIYFQGNSAPDKSGLPSDRFSAERTGGSVSTLTIQRTQQEDSAVYLCASSSGLPPYEQYFGPGTRLTVT.